The T cell receptor (beta chain) described here comes from a study of regulatory T cells in long-lasting Graves disease. Broader study findings: Persistent disease preferred TRBV28, TRBJ1-2 and TRBJ2-5.

The CDR3 is 13 residues long. Trimming removed 3 bases at V and 7 bases at J, with 13 bases between. The V gene's germline CDR1 is SGHTA and CDR2 FQGTGA. Through Arm-PCR of CDR3 regions and iRepertoire HTBI primers, TCR beta libraries were built. From the multiplex PCR reads, TCRdb called clonotypes with MiXCR, one entry per CDR3 protein. The sample has approximately 560,000 distinct CDR3 sequences; more than 15% are singletons. This clonotype has ten or more counts. Its antigen remains unidentified. Sample time point: newly diagnosed GD, antithyroid drugs for less than 3 months. Isolated PBMC RNA provided the starting material for the TCR library. These data are also associated with another study on T cells in Graves' hyperthyroidism and ophthalmopathy.

Sequences were derived from peripheral blood mononuclear cells (PBMCs), sampled at new diagnosis, from a patient treated with antithyroid drugs. The receptor was derived from a man aged 18 to 29 with Graves disease. The genes are TRBV7-3 and TRBJ2-7; D tentatively fits TRBD1 or TRBD2 (7 bases each). For the CDR3, the DNA is TGTGCCAGCAGCTTCGGCAGGGGGGGGGAGCAGTACTTC. Its protein is CASSFGRGGEQYF. Full variable domain (outside the CDR3, taken from reference TRBV7-3 and TRBJ2-7): GAGVSQTPSNKVTEKGKYVELRCDPISGHTALYWYRQSLGQGPEFLIYFQGTGAADDSGLPNDRFFAVRPEGSVSTLKIQRTERGDSAVYLCASSFGRGGEQYFGPGTRLTVT.